These T cell receptor beta chains were read from a single sample in a study of CD8+CD57+ T cells in acquired aplastic anemia. A single record per CDR3 protein comes from TCRdb applying MiXCR to the reads. The table has about 58,000 distinct CDR3 sequences, approximately 50% seen once. Source material: sorted CD4+, CD8+, or CD8+CD57+ T cells (not recorded which) from PBMCs. The receptors were gathered from a human donor with aplastic anemia. Both conserved end residues are part of each CDR3. A D gene is named only where the DNA matches it firmly. For some rows the clone size is stated as once, few or many, or as a class when expanded; others skip it.

clone size: medium-sized
D gene: -
V gene: TRBV20-1
J gene: TRBJ1-2
CDR3 DNA: TGCAGTGCTAGAGACGGGGCGTCAACTTATGGCTACACCTTC
CDR3 protein: CSARDGASTYGYTF

clone size: many
D gene: -
V gene: TRBV3-1
J gene: TRBJ1-1
CDR3 DNA: TGTGCCAGCAGCTCAATTACAGAAATGAACACTGAAGCTTTCTTT
CDR3 protein: CASSSITEMNTEAFF

clone size: -
D gene: TRBD1
V gene: TRBV5-6
J gene: TRBJ2-7
CDR3 DNA: TGTGCCAGCAGCTTGGGGACAGGGAGCTGCGGGCAGTACTTC
CDR3 protein: CASSLGTGSCGQYF

clone size: -
D gene: -
V gene: TRBV2
J gene: TRBJ2-3
CDR3 DNA: TGTGCCAGCAGTGTTGCAGATACGCAGTATTTT
CDR3 protein: CASSVADTQYF

clone size: many
D gene: -
V gene: TRBV4-1
J gene: TRBJ2-2
CDR3 DNA: TGCGCCAGCAGCTCCAGGGAGGCCGGGGAGCTGTTTTTT
CDR3 protein: CASSSREAGELFF

clone size: -
D gene: TRBD2
V gene: TRBV20-1
J gene: TRBJ2-3
CDR3 DNA: TGCAGTGCAAATCCGGGACTAGCGGGGGAGCGCACAGATACGCAGTATTTT
CDR3 protein: CSANPGLAGERTDTQYF

clone size: -
D gene: TRBD1
V gene: TRBV4-1
J gene: TRBJ1-2
CDR3 DNA: TGCGCCAGCAGCCGGTCGGACAGGGGGCTTCATGGCTACACCTTC
CDR3 protein: CASSRSDRGLHGYTF

clone size: -
D gene: TRBD1
V gene: TRBV11-1
J gene: TRBJ1-1
CDR3 DNA: TGTGCCAGCAGCTCACACGACAGGGGCACTGATGATGAAGCTTTCTTT
CDR3 protein: CASSSHDRGTDDEAFF

clone size: -
D gene: TRBD1
V gene: TRBV29-1
J gene: TRBJ1-4
CDR3 DNA: TGCAGCGTCAGAGAGACAGGGGGCTATGAAAAACTGTTTTTT
CDR3 protein: CSVRETGGYEKLFF

clone size: -
D gene: -
V gene: TRBV10-3
J gene: TRBJ1-4
CDR3 DNA: TGTGCCATCAGTGAAAACGACAGTTATAACGAAAAACTGTTTTTT
CDR3 protein: CAISENDSYNEKLFF

clone size: -
D gene: -
V gene: TRBV10-1
J gene: TRBJ1-1
CDR3 DNA: TGCGCCAGCAGGGGGCGAGGGACTGAAGCTTTCTTT
CDR3 protein: CASRGRGTEAFF

clone size: many
D gene: -
V gene: TRBV7-2
J gene: TRBJ1-2
CDR3 DNA: TGTGCCAGCAGCTCAGACAGCTTCTATGGCTACACCTTC
CDR3 protein: CASSSDSFYGYTF

clone size: few
D gene: -
V gene: TRBV12-3/TRBV12-4
J gene: TRBJ2-2
CDR3 DNA: TGTGCCAGCAGTGAATTGGAGGGAGACACCGGGGAGCTGTTTTTT
CDR3 protein: CASSELEGDTGELFF

clone size: many
D gene: -
V gene: TRBV6-6
J gene: TRBJ2-2
CDR3 DNA: TGTGCCAGCAGTTACGAATACACCGGGGAGCTGTTTTTT
CDR3 protein: CASSYEYTGELFF

clone size: -
D gene: -
V gene: TRBV5-6
J gene: TRBJ2-3
CDR3 DNA: TGTGCCAGCACCCTTCACCGCCAGGGATCTAACACAGATACGCAGTATTTT
CDR3 protein: CASTLHRQGSNTDTQYF

clone size: -
D gene: TRBD1
V gene: TRBV4-3
J gene: TRBJ1-2
CDR3 DNA: TGCGCCAGCAGCCAAGGAGGGGGCGTCGACTATGGCTACACCTTC
CDR3 protein: CASSQGGGVDYGYTF

clone size: -
D gene: -
V gene: TRBV20-1
J gene: TRBJ2-7
CDR3 DNA: TGCAGTGCTAGAGATCTTGGGGGGAGCTACGAGCAGTACTTC
CDR3 protein: CSARDLGGSYEQYF

clone size: -
D gene: -
V gene: TRBV24-1
J gene: TRBJ2-7
CDR3 DNA: TGTGCCACCAGGAAAACTGTGGAGCGGTACTTC
CDR3 protein: CATRKTVERYF

clone size: -
D gene: TRBD1
V gene: TRBV7-8
J gene: TRBJ1-2
CDR3 DNA: TGTGCCAGCAGACCGAGGACAGGGCCCAACGTACACTATGGCTACACCTTC
CDR3 protein: CASRPRTGPNVHYGYTF

clone size: -
D gene: TRBD2
V gene: TRBV9
J gene: TRBJ2-3
CDR3 DNA: TGTGCCAGCAGCGCAACCGTCGGTATTAGCGGGGGAGAGGTAGATACGCAGTATTTT
CDR3 protein: CASSATVGISGGEVDTQYF

clone size: -
D gene: TRBD1
V gene: TRBV7-3
J gene: TRBJ1-1
CDR3 DNA: TGTGCCAGCAGTCCAGGACAGGGAGTAATCACTGAAGCTTTCTTT
CDR3 protein: CASSPGQGVITEAFF

clone size: -
D gene: -
V gene: TRBV15
J gene: TRBJ2-3
CDR3 DNA: TGTGCCACCAGCAGAGATCGACAGGCCACGCAGTATTTT
CDR3 protein: CATSRDRQATQYF

clone size: -
D gene: -
V gene: TRBV20-1
J gene: TRBJ1-6
CDR3 DNA: TGCAGTGCTAGAGATATTGGGGAGTCGGTGAATTCACCCCTCCACTTT
CDR3 protein: CSARDIGESVNSPLHF

clone size: -
D gene: TRBD2
V gene: TRBV6-1
J gene: TRBJ2-7
CDR3 DNA: TGTGCCAGCCGACGCGACCTTAGCGGGAGCTACGAGCAGTACTTC
CDR3 protein: CASRRDLSGSYEQYF

clone size: -
D gene: TRBD1
V gene: TRBV4-1
J gene: TRBJ1-2
CDR3 DNA: TGCGCCAGCAGCCCACCCCGACAGGGGCGCTATGGCTACACCTTC
CDR3 protein: CASSPPRQGRYGYTF

clone size: many
D gene: -
V gene: TRBV20-1
J gene: TRBJ1-1
CDR3 DNA: TGCAGTGCCGGACAGTCCGCAGGAGCTTTCTTT
CDR3 protein: CSAGQSAGAFF

clone size: -
D gene: TRBD1
V gene: TRBV7-2
J gene: TRBJ2-5
CDR3 DNA: TGTGCCAGCAGCACCCGACAGGGTAGGGAAGAGACCCAGTACTTC
CDR3 protein: CASSTRQGREETQYF

clone size: -
D gene: TRBD2
V gene: TRBV2
J gene: TRBJ2-5
CDR3 DNA: TGTGCCAGCAGTGGACTAGCGGGGGAAGAGACCCAGTACTTC
CDR3 protein: CASSGLAGEETQYF

clone size: -
D gene: -
V gene: TRBV10-3
J gene: TRBJ1-2
CDR3 DNA: TGTGCCATCAGTGAGTCCCCAGGGTACAACTATGGCTACACCTTC
CDR3 protein: CAISESPGYNYGYTF

clone size: -
D gene: TRBD1
V gene: TRBV4-3
J gene: TRBJ1-6
CDR3 DNA: TGCGCCAGCAGCCAAGGTGTCGGGACAGGGGGTAATTCACCCCTCCACTTT
CDR3 protein: CASSQGVGTGGNSPLHF

clone size: -
D gene: TRBD1
V gene: TRBV7-8
J gene: TRBJ2-5
CDR3 DNA: TGTGCCAGCAGCACCCAAAACAGGGGGCGCGGAGAGACCCAGTACTTC
CDR3 protein: CASSTQNRGRGETQYF

clone size: many
D gene: -
V gene: TRBV30
J gene: TRBJ1-2
CDR3 DNA: TGTGCCTTTAGGGTGGACTATGGCTACACCTTC
CDR3 protein: CAFRVDYGYTF

clone size: many
D gene: TRBD2
V gene: TRBV5-6
J gene: TRBJ2-1
CDR3 DNA: TGTGCCAGCAGCCCAGGACTAGTTTATCGGGGGGGGTCTGAGCAGTTCTTC
CDR3 protein: CASSPGLVYRGGSEQFF

clone size: once
D gene: -
V gene: TRBV15
J gene: TRBJ1-6
CDR3 DNA: TGTGCCACCAGCAGGGAGGACTCACCCCTCCACTTT
CDR3 protein: CATSREDSPLHF

clone size: -
D gene: -
V gene: TRBV15
J gene: TRBJ2-3
CDR3 DNA: TGTGCCACCAGCAGAGATGGGCGGCTGGCAGACCCCCAGGGCACAGATACGCAGTATTTT
CDR3 protein: CATSRDGRLADPQGTDTQYF

clone size: -
D gene: -
V gene: TRBV4-2
J gene: TRBJ1-2
CDR3 DNA: TGTGCCAGCAGCCCAGGGAGCTATGGCTACACCTTC
CDR3 protein: CASSPGSYGYTF

clone size: -
D gene: -
V gene: TRBV11-2
J gene: TRBJ2-7
CDR3 DNA: TGTGCCAGCAGCTTAGATCCGGGAACCTCCTACGAGCAGTACTTC
CDR3 protein: CASSLDPGTSYEQYF

clone size: -
D gene: -
V gene: TRBV19
J gene: TRBJ2-7
CDR3 DNA: TGTGCCAGTAGTATGACAGTCAGCTCCTACGAGCAGTACTTC
CDR3 protein: CASSMTVSSYEQYF

clone size: -
D gene: TRBD1
V gene: TRBV19
J gene: TRBJ2-7
CDR3 DNA: TGTGCCAGCACCCCCCACGGGGACAGGGGCAACGAGCAGTACTTC
CDR3 protein: CASTPHGDRGNEQYF

clone size: -
D gene: TRBD2
V gene: TRBV19
J gene: TRBJ2-7
CDR3 DNA: TGTGCCAGTAGTGTCACTGCCGCTAGCGGGAGGTCTATCGAGCAGTACTTC
CDR3 protein: CASSVTAASGRSIEQYF